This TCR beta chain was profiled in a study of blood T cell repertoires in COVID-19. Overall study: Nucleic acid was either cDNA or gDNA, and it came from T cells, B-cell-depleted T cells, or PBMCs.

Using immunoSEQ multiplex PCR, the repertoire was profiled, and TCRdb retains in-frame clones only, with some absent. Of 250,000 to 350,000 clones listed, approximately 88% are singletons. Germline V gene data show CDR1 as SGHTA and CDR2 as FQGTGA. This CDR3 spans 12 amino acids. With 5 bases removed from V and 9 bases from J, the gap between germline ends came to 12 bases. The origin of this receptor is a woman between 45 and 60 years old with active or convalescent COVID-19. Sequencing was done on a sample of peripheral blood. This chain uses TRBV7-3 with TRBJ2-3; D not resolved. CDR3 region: CASSAQESTQYF. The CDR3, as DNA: TGTGCCAGCAGCGCTCAGGAAAGCACGCAGTATTTT.